The 8 T cell receptor beta chains below were found in one sample sequenced in a study of shared clonotypes between healthy human individuals (dated by TCRdb to the early 2020s). Libraries came from the immunoSEQ multiplex PCR assay. This is the immuneACCESS table as TCRdb keeps it, with only in-frame sequences that have V and J called. A part of the clones is gone; compared with another copy, unresolved V genes explain less than half, and the rest is unexplained. The table for this sample lists more than 400,000 clones; 90% to 96% of them were counted only once. The top ten constitute approximately 0.062% of the sample. Sequences were obtained from naive CD4+ T cells sorted from blood. Per the publication, the cell subset or site label means: CD45RA+ positively selected. All receptors come from a woman in her twenties or thirties in good health.

The table lists this clone with a count of one. The CDR3 DNA reads TGTGCCAGCAGTGAATTTTGGGACGGGAACTACAATGAGCAGTTCTTC. It is translated as CASSEFWDGNYNEQFF. The rearrangement joins TRBV6-1 to TRBJ2-1, with D tentatively TRBD1 or TRBD2 (5 bases each). The V and J ends lost 2 bases and 3 bases respectively, with 14 bases between them. The germline V gene encodes CDR1 MNHNS and CDR2 SASEGT. This CDR3 spans 16 amino acids.

The J gene is TRBJ2-5, the V gene TRBV10-1; TRBD2 agrees at 9 bases. The CDR3 has 16 residues. V trimming: 2 bases; J trimming: 5 bases; junction bases outside the gene matches: 9. Germline V gives CDR1 WNHNN, CDR2 SYGVQD (reference sequence). This CDR3 is CASSENIAGAGETQYF. In DNA form, the CDR3 reads TGCGCCAGCAGTGAGAATATAGCGGGAGCGGGGGAGACCCAGTACTTC.

In its sample, this clone was seen once. The junction departs from germline at one end; a sequencing error may be responsible. The V call is TRBV11-1, the J call TRBJ2-7, with 9 bases lining up with TRBD2. This CDR3 is built from 15 residues. Germline-derived CDR1 and CDR2 are SGHAT and FQDESV (reference sequence). CDR3 bases: TGTGCCAGCAGATTAGACGCGGCGGGAGGGCCCGAGCAGTACTTC. Protein: CASRLDAAGGPEQYF.

The V and J genes are TRBV7-2 and TRBJ2-1, with TRBD1 matching over 8 bases. Germline CDR1 and CDR2: SGHTA and FQGNSA. There are 15 residues in the CDR3. Losses at the gene ends were 4 bases for V and 3 bases for J; bases not matched to a gene: 5. The CDR3 DNA follows: TGTGCCAGCAGCTACGACAGGGGCCTCTACAATGAGCAGTTCTTC. Translation: CASSYDRGLYNEQFF.

The CDR3 sequence: CASSHGSPGQGYYNEQFF. In DNA, the CDR3 is TGTGCCAGCTCACACGGGAGCCCCGGACAGGGGTACTACAATGAGCAGTTCTTC. The rearrangement joins TRBV18 to TRBJ2-1, with TRBD1 matching over 9 bases. The germline CDR1 and CDR2 sequences are KGHSH and LQKENI. V shed 4 bases, J shed 3 bases, and the junction held 13 bases outside the gene matches. The length of the CDR3 is 18 residues.

The chain couples TRBV28 to TRBJ2-1, with a weak D call TRBD2 (5 bases). This CDR3 region has 14 residues. Between the trimmed V and J ends, which lost 1 base and 5 bases, there was a span of 9 bases. Per the germline V gene, CDR1 is MDHEN and CDR2 is SYDVKM. CDR3 protein: CASSLFTRDNEQFF. The CDR3 DNA sequence: TGTGCCAGCAGTTTATTTACTAGAGACAATGAGCAGTTCTTC.

This sequence joins TRBV5-5 and TRBJ1-5; D is possibly TRBD1 (5 bases). CDR3 size: 14 residues. Trimming removed 5 bases at V and 3 bases at J, with 12 bases between. Germline V lookup: CDR1 SGHKS, CDR2 YYEKEE (reference sequence). This chain's CDR3 is CASSSGTPNQPQHF. The CDR3 nucleotides read TGTGCCAGCAGTTCCGGGACCCCCAATCAGCCCCAGCATTTT.

The V gene is TRBV28, the J gene TRBJ1-3; 8 bases match TRBD1. V lost 5 bases, J lost 2 bases, and 5 bases stayed unmatched. The germline gives CDR1 MDHEN, CDR2 SYDVKM. The CDR3 is 15 amino acids. CDR3 region: CASSLPDRAGNTIYF. Written as DNA, the CDR3 is TGTGCCAGCAGTCTCCCGGACAGGGCTGGAAACACCATATATTTT.